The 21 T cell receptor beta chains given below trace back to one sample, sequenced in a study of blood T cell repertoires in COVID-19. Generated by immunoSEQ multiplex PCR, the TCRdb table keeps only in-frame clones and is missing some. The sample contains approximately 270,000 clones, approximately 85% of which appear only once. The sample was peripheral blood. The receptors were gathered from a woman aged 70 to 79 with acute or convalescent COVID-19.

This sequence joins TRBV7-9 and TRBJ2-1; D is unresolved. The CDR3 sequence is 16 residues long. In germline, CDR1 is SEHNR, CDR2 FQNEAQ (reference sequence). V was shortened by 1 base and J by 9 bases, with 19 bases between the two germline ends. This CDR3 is CASSLERIPPGGEQFF. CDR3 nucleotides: TGTGCCAGCAGCTTAGAAAGGATCCCACCTGGCGGTGAGCAGTTCTTC.

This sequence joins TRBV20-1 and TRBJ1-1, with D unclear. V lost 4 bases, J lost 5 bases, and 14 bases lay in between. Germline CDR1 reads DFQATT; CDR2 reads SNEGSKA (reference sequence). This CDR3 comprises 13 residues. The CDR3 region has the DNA TGCAGTGCTAATGATCCAGGAAGGACTGAAGCTTTCTTT. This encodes CSANDPGRTEAFF.

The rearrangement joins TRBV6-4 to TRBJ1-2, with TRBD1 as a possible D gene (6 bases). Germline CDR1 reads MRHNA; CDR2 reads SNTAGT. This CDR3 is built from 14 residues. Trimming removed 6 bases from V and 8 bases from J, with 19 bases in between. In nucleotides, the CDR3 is TGTGCCAGCAGGAAAGACAGGAGCGGTGGAGGCTACACCTTC. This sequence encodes CASRKDRSGGGYTF.

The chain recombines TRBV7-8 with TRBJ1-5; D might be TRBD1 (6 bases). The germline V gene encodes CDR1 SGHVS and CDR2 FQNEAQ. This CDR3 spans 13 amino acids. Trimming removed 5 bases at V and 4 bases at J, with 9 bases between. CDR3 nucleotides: TGTGCCAGCAGCATCACAGGGAATCAGCCCCAGCATTTT. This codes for CASSITGNQPQHF.

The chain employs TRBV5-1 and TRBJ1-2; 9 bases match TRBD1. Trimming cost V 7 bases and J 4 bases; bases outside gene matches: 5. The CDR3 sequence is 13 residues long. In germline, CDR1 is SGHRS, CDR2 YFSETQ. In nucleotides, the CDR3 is TGCGCCAGCTATGGGACAGGGCCCTATGGCTACACCTTC. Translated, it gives CASYGTGPYGYTF.

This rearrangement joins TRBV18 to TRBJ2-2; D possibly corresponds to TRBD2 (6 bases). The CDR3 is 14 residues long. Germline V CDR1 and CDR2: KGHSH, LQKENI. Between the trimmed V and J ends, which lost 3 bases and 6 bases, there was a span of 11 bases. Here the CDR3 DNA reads TGTGCCAGCTCACCCTCTGGACTATCCGGGGAGCTGTTTTTT. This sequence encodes CASSPSGLSGELFF. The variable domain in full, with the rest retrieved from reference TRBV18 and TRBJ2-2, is NAGVMQNPRHLVRRRGQEARLRCSPMKGHSHVYWYRQLPEEGLKFMVYLQKENIIDESGMPKERFSAEFPKEGPSILRIQQVVRGDSAAYFCASSPSGLSGELFFGEGSRLTVL.

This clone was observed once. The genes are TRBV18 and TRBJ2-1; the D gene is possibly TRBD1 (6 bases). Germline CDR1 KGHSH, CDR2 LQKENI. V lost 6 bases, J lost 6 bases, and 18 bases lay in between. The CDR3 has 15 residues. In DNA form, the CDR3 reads TGTGCCAGCTCGTTACAGGGCGGATCGTTCAATGAGCAGTTCTTC. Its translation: CASSLQGGSFNEQFF.

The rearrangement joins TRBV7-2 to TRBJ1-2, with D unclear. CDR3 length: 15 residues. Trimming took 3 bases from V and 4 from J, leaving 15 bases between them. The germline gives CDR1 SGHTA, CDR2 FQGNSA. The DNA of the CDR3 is TGTGCCAGCAGCTTGTACATTGGTTCAAGCTATGGCTACACCTTC. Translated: CASSLYIGSSYGYTF.

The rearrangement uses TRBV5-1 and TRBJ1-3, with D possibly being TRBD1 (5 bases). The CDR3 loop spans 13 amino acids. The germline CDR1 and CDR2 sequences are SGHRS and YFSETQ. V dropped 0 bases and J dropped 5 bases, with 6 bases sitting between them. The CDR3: CASSLGQRNTIYF. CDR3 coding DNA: TGCGCCAGCAGCTTGGGACAGCGAAACACCATATATTTT.

CDR3 sequence (DNA): TGTGCCAGCAGTCCCGGTGCCGTGGAGTACTTC. It is translated as CASSPGAVEYF. The rearrangement uses TRBV6-2 or TRBV6-3 and TRBJ2-5; D gene uncertain. The CDR3 runs to 11 residues. Germline assignment: CDR1 MNHEY and CDR2 SVGEGT. V was cut by 5 bases and J by 12 bases, with 13 bases left in between.

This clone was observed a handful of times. The CDR3 region is CASSSHGGGSYEQYF. CDR3 in DNA: TGTGCCAGCAGCAGCCACGGGGGGGGCTCCTACGAGCAGTACTTC. The genes are TRBV9 and TRBJ2-7; 8 positions match TRBD2. V was clipped by 4 bases and J by 0 bases; unmatched bases: 6. Germline values: CDR1 SGDLS, CDR2 YYNGEE. The CDR3 is 15 residues long.

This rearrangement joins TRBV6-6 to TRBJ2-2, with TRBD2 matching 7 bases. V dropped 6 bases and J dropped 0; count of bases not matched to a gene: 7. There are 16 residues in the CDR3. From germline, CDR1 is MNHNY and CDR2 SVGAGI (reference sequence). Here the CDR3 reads CASSSMGRANTGELFF. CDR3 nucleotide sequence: TGTGCCAGCAGCTCCATGGGGAGGGCGAACACCGGGGAGCTGTTTTTT.

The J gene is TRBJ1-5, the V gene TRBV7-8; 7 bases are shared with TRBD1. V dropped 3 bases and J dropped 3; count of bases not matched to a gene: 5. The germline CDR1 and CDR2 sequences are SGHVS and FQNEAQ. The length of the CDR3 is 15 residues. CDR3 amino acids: CASSFDRATNQPQHF. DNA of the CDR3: TGTGCCAGCAGCTTCGACAGGGCCACCAATCAGCCCCAGCATTTT.

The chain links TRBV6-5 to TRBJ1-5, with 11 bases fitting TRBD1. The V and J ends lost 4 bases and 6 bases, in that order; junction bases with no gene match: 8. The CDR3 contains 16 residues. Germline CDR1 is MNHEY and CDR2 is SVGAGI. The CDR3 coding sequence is TGTGCCAGCAGTTCGGGACAGGGGGGGCCCGGTCAGCCCCAGCATTTT. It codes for CASSSGQGGPGQPQHF.

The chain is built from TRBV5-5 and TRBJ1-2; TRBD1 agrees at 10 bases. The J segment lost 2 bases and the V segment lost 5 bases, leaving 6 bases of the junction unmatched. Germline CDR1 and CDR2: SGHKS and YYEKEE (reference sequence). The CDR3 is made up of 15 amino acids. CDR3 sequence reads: CASSSGTGVNYGYTF. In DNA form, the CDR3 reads TGTGCCAGCAGTTCCGGGACAGGGGTCAACTATGGCTACACCTTC.

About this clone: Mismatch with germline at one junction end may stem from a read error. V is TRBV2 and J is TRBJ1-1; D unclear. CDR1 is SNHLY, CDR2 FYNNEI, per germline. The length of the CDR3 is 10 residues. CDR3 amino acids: CASRYTEAFF. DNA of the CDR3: TGTGCCAGCAGGTACACCGAAGCTTTCTTT.

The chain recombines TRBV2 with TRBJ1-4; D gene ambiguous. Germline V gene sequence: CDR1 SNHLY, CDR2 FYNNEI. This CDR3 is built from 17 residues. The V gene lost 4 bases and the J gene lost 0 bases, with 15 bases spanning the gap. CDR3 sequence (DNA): TGTGCCAGCAGTGGGGAGACGAGGAGAGCAACTAATGAAAAACTGTTTTTT. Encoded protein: CASSGETRRATNEKLFF. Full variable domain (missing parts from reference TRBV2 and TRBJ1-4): EPEVTQTPSHQVTQMGQEVILRCVPISNHLYFYWYRQILGQKVEFLVSFYNNEISEKSEIFDDQFSVERPDGSNFTLKIRSTKLEDSAMYFCASSGETRRATNEKLFFGSGTQLSVL.

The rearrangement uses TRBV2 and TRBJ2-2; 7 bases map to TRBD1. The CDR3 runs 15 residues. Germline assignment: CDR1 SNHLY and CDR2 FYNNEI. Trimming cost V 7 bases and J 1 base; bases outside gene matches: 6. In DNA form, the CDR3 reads TGTGCCAGCACCAGGGGGATCGGGAACACCGGGGAGCTGTTTTTT. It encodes CASTRGIGNTGELFF.

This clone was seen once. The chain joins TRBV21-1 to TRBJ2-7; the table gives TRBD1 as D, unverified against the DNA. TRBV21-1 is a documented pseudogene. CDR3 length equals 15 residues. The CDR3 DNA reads TGTGCCAGCAGCGGTCAGGGGGGACTGGGATACGAGCAGTACTTC. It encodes CASSGQGGLGYEQYF.

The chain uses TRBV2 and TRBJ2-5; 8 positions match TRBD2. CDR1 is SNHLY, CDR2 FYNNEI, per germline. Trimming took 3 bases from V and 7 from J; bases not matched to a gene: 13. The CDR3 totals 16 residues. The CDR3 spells CASSEIGGLVGGTQYF. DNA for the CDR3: TGTGCCAGCAGTGAGATTGGGGGACTAGTAGGGGGGACCCAGTACTTC.

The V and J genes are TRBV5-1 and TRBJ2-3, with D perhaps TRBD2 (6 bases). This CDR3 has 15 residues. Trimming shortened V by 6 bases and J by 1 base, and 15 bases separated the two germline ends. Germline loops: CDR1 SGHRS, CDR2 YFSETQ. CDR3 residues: CASTWGVGGTDTQYF. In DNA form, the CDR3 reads TGCGCCAGCACCTGGGGGGTTGGGGGCACAGATACGCAGTATTTT.